A selection of T cell receptor beta chains follows, all from one sample in a study of T-cell reconstitution after alpha-beta-depleted transplantation in children. TCRdb passed the PCR reads through MiXCR, listing each CDR3 protein once. The sample has about 610,000 distinct CDR3 sequences, roughly a tenth seen once. This specimen was PBMCs from the stem cell graft donor, taken from the stem cell graft. The receptors were gathered from a human donor who donated a stem cell graft to a child with acute myeloid leukemia. The CDR3 runs from the conserved cysteine through the conserved F or W. The D gene is left open where the match is weak. The size field is filled for only some rows; it gives once, few, many or a size class.

size,D,V,J,CDR3,DNA
many,NA,TRBV5-1,TRBJ2-2,CASSQEIRNTGELFF,TGCGCCAGCAGCCAGGAGATCAGGAACACCGGGGAGCTGTTTTTT
few,NA,TRBV6-1,TRBJ2-1,CATARGRGRDNEQFF,TGTGCCACCGCGAGGGGAAGGGGCCGTGACAATGAGCAGTTCTTC
NA,TRBD2,TRBV29-1,TRBJ2-3,CSVASGRSTDTQYF,TGCAGCGTTGCCAGCGGGAGGAGCACAGATACGCAGTATTTT
NA,TRBD2,TRBV4-2,TRBJ2-1,CASSQDPPLAGAAYNEQFF,TGTGCCAGCAGCCAAGATCCTCCACTAGCGGGAGCAGCCTACAATGAGCAGTTCTTC
NA,TRBD2,TRBV6-2/TRBV6-3,TRBJ2-3,CASSYPGTSGIRGTDTQYF,TGTGCCAGCAGTTATCCCGGGACTAGCGGGATTCGCGGCACAGATACGCAGTATTTT
NA,TRBD1,TRBV6-1,TRBJ2-1,CASSETGTALGEQFF,TGTGCCAGCAGTGAAACGGGGACAGCGCTGGGGGAGCAGTTCTTC
many,NA,TRBV28,TRBJ1-2,CASSLAGDGYTF,TGTGCCAGCAGTTTAGCGGGCGACGGCTACACCTTC
few,NA,TRBV5-1,TRBJ2-7,CASGPGDSYEQYF,TGCGCCAGCGGGCCTGGGGATTCCTACGAGCAGTACTTC
NA,NA,TRBV3-1,TRBJ2-7,CASSQDHYEQYF,TGTGCCAGCAGCCAAGATCACTACGAGCAGTACTTC
many,NA,TRBV6-6,TRBJ2-1,CACRDSYNEQFF,TGTGCCTGCCGGGACTCCTACAATGAGCAGTTCTTC
many,TRBD1,TRBV12-3/TRBV12-4,TRBJ2-7,CASTQTGGVEQYF,TGTGCCAGCACCCAAACAGGGGGCGTTGAGCAGTACTTC
many,NA,TRBV7-9,TRBJ2-3,CASSLVERSTDTQYF,TGTGCCAGCAGCTTAGTCGAGCGGAGCACAGATACGCAGTATTTT
few,NA,TRBV11-1,TRBJ2-2,CASSPPGTLETRGVNTGELFF,TGTGCCAGCAGCCCCCCCGGGACATTGGAAACCCGCGGGGTGAACACCGGGGAGCTGTTTTTT
many,NA,TRBV7-2,TRBJ1-5,CASSGTYSSNQPQHF,TGTGCCAGCAGTGGGACGTATAGTAGCAATCAGCCCCAGCATTTT
few,NA,TRBV28,TRBJ1-2,CASTLTVNYGYTF,TGTGCCAGCACCTTGACAGTTAACTATGGCTACACCTTC
few,NA,TRBV6-6,TRBJ2-7,CASSATFSYEQYF,TGTGCCAGCAGTGCTACTTTTTCCTACGAGCAGTACTTC
NA,NA,TRBV20-1,TRBJ2-2,CSARDLGGDGELFF,TGCAGTGCTAGAGACCTCGGCGGCGACGGGGAGCTGTTTTTT
NA,NA,TRBV20-1,TRBJ2-3,CSARDIAPFGTQYF,TGCAGTGCTAGAGATATTGCGCCGTTCGGTACGCAGTATTTT
many,TRBD2,TRBV29-1,TRBJ2-1,CSTAGRENEQFF,TGCAGCACCGCTGGGCGGGAGAATGAGCAGTTCTTC
few,TRBD2,TRBV20-1,TRBJ2-1,CSATAGGLRGEQFF,TGCAGTGCTACAGCGGGAGGGCTAAGGGGTGAGCAGTTCTTC
NA,NA,TRBV12-3/TRBV12-4,TRBJ1-1,CASSEQGKAFF,TGTGCCAGCAGCGAACAGGGAAAAGCTTTCTTT
many,NA,TRBV28,TRBJ2-7,CAIQAPSGSYEQYF,TGTGCCATCCAAGCCCCCTCGGGTTCCTACGAGCAGTACTTC
NA,NA,TRBV7-6,TRBJ1-2,CASSAAVGFYGYTF,TGTGCCAGCAGCGCGGCGGTCGGATTCTATGGCTACACCTTC
NA,NA,TRBV7-2,TRBJ2-5,CASSPARAAQETQYF,TGTGCCAGCAGCCCCGCCAGGGCTGCCCAAGAGACCCAGTACTTC
many,TRBD1,TRBV20-1,TRBJ2-7,CSATRTGGNGEQYF,TGCAGTGCTACCCGGACAGGGGGTAATGGCGAGCAGTACTTC
many,TRBD2,TRBV9,TRBJ2-1,CASSASSGRSSYNEQFF,TGTGCCAGCAGCGCCAGTAGCGGGAGGTCTTCCTACAATGAGCAGTTCTTC
NA,TRBD1,TRBV24-1,TRBJ2-3,CATSGQGAWYF,TGTGCCACCAGTGGACAGGGGGCGTGGTATTTT
few,NA,TRBV2,TRBJ1-5,CASREDGNQPQHF,TGTGCCAGCAGGGAGGACGGTAATCAGCCCCAGCATTTT
NA,NA,TRBV20-1,TRBJ2-1,CSAVRGTSREQFF,TGCAGTGCGGTCCGGGGGACGTCCCGTGAGCAGTTCTTC
NA,TRBD1,TRBV4-2,TRBJ1-4,CASSQLPGTGTEKLFF,TGTGCCAGCAGCCAACTCCCCGGGACAGGGACTGAAAAACTGTTTTTT
few,NA,TRBV12-3/TRBV12-4,TRBJ2-6,CASSPGLTGYGANVLTF,TGTGCCAGCAGTCCGGGACTTACAGGGTACGGGGCCAACGTCCTGACTTTC
NA,TRBD2,TRBV4-3,TRBJ2-2,CASSQGAGGNTGELFF,TGCGCCAGCAGCCAAGGGGCGGGAGGGAACACCGGGGAGCTGTTTTTT
NA,TRBD2,TRBV29-1,TRBJ2-1,CSVGGGRLDEQFF,TGCAGCGTTGGTGGCGGGAGGCTGGATGAGCAGTTCTTC
few,TRBD2,TRBV20-1,TRBJ2-7,CSFSPLAGGEQYF,TGCAGTTTCTCCCCACTAGCGGGAGGCGAGCAGTACTTC